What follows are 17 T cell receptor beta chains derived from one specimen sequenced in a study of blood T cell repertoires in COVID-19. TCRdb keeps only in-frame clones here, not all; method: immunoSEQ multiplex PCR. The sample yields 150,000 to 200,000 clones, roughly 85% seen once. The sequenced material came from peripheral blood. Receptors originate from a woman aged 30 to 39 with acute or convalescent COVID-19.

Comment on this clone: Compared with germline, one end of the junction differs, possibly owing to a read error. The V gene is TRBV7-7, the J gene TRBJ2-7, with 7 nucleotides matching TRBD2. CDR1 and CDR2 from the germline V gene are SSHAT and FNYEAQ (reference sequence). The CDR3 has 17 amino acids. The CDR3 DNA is TGTGCTAGCACCCTCGCAGCGGGACCCTGTATAACCTACGAGCAGTACTTC. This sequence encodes CASTLAAGPCITYEQYF.

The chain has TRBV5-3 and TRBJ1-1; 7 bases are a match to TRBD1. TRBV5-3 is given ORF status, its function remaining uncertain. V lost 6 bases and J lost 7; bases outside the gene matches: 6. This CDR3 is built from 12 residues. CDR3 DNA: TGTGCCAGAATATGCGGGACAGATGAAGCTTTCTTT. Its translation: CARICGTDEAFF.

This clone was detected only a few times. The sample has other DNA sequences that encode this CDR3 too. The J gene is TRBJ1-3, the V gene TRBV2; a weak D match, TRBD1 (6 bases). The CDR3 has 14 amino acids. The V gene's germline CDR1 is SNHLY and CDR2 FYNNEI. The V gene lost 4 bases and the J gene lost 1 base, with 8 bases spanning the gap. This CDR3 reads CASSVTGSGNTIYF. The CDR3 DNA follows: TGTGCCAGCAGTGTAACAGGGTCTGGAAACACCATATATTTT. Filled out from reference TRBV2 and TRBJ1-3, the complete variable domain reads EPEVTQTPSHQVTQMGQEVILRCVPISNHLYFYWYRQILGQKVEFLVSFYNNEISEKSEIFDDQFSVERPDGSNFTLKIRSTKLEDSAMYFCASSVTGSGNTIYFGEGSWLTVV.

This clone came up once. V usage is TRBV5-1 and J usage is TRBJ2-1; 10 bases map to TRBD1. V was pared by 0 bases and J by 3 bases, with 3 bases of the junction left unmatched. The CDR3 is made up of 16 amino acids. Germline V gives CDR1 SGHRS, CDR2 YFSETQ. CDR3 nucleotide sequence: TGCGCCAGCAGCTTGGTTCGGACAGGGGGCTACAATGAGCAGTTCTTC. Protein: CASSLVRTGGYNEQFF.

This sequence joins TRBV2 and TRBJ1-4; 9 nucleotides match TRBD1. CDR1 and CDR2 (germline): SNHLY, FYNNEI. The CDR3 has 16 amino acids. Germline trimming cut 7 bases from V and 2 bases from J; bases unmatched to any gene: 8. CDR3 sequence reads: CASIPGQGTTNEKLFF. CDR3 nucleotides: TGTGCCAGCATTCCGGGACAGGGAACCACTAATGAAAAACTGTTTTTT.

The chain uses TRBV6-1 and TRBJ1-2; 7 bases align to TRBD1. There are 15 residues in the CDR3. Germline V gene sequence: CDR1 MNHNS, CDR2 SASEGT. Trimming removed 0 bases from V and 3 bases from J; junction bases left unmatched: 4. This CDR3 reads CASSEARQGYYGYTF. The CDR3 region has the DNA TGTGCCAGCAGTGAAGCTCGACAGGGTTACTATGGCTACACCTTC.

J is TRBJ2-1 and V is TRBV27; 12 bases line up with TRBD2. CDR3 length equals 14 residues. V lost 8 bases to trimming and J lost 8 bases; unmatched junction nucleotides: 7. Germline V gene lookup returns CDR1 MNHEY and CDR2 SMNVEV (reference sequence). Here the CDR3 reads CASLPTSGSYEQFF. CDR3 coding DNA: TGTGCCAGCCTACCGACTAGCGGGAGCTATGAGCAGTTCTTC.

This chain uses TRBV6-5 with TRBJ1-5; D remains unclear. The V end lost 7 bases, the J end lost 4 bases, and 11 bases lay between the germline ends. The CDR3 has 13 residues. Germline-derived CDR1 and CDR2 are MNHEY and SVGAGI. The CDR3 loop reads CASTNGVNQPQHF. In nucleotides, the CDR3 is TGTGCCAGCACTAACGGGGTAAATCAGCCCCAGCATTTT.

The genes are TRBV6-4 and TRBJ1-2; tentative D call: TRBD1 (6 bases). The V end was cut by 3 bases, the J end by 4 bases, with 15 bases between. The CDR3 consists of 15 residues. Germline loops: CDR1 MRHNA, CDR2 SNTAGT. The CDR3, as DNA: TGTGCCAGCAGTGATTACAGGGAGGGTCCCTATGGCTACACCTTC. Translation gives CASSDYREGPYGYTF.

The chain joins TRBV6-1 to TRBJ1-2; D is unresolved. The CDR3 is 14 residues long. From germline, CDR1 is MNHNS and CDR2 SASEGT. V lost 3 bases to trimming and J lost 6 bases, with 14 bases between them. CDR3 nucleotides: TGTGCCAGCAGTGATAGCTTGATCGAGAATGGCTACACCTTC. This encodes CASSDSLIENGYTF.

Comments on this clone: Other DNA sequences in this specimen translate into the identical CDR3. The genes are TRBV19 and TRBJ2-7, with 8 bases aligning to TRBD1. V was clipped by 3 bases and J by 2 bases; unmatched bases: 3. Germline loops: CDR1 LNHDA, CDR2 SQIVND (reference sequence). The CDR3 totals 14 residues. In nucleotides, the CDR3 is TGTGCCAGTAGTATTGGACAGGGAGCCTACGAGCAGTACTTC. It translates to CASSIGQGAYEQYF.

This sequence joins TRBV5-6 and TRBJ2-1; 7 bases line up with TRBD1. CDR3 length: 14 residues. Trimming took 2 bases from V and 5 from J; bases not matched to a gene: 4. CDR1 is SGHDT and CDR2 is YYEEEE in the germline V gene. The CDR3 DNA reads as TGTGCCAGCAGCTTAATTGACAGGGACAATGAGCAGTTCTTC. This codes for CASSLIDRDNEQFF. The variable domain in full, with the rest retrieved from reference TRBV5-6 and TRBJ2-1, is DAGVTQSPTHLIKTRGQQVTLRCSPKSGHDTVSWYQQALGQGPQFIFQYYEEEERQRGNFPDRFSGHQFPNYSSELNVNALLLGDSALYLCASSLIDRDNEQFFGPGTRLTVL.

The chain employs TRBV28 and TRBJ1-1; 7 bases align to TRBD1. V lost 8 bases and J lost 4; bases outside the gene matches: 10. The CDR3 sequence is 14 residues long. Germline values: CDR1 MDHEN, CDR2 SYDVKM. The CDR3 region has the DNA TGTGCCAGCCGCCTTCAGGGGGGAAGCACTGAAGCTTTCTTT. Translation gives CASRLQGGSTEAFF.

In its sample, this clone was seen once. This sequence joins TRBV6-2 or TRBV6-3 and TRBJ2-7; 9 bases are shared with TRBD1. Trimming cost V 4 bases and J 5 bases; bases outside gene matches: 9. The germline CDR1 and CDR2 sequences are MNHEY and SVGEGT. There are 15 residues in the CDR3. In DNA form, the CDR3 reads TGTGCCAGCAGTTCTATTAAGGGACAGGGTAACGAGCAGTACTTC. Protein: CASSSIKGQGNEQYF.

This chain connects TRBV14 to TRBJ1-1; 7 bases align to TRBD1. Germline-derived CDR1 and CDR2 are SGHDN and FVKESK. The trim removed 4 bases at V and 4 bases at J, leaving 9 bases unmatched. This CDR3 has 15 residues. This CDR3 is CASSLSGGLGTEAFF. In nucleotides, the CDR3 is TGTGCCAGCAGCCTCTCAGGGGGTTTGGGCACTGAAGCTTTCTTT. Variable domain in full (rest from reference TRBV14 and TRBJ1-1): EAGVTQFPSHSVIEKGQTVTLRCDPISGHDNLYWYRRVMGKEIKFLLHFVKESKQDESGMPNNRFLAERTGGTYSTLKVQPAELEDSGVYFCASSLSGGLGTEAFFGQGTRLTVV.

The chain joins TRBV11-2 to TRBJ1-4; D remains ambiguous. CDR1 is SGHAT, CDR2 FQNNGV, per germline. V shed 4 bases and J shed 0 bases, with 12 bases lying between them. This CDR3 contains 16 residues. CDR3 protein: CASSSRDSATNEKLFF. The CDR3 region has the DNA TGTGCCAGCAGCTCAAGAGATAGTGCAACTAATGAAAAACTGTTTTTT.

The CDR3 nucleotides are TGTGCCAGCAGTTTAACCGGGACAAAGAACCGAAAACAGCCCCAGCATTTT. Translated, it gives CASSLTGTKNRKQPQHF. This sequence joins TRBV28 and TRBJ1-5, with TRBD1 as a possible D gene (6 bases). V shed 2 bases and J shed 7 bases, with 21 bases lying between them. The germline V gene encodes CDR1 MDHEN and CDR2 SYDVKM. The CDR3 length is 17 residues.